This T cell receptor beta chain is drawn from a study of cytomegalovirus exposure and HLA in healthy donors. Study results and caveats: Later, TCR association rates were found to vary by HLA locus, highest for DRB1 and lowest for HLA-C. Confirmation was obtained in vitro that a few CMV-associated chains are specific for CMV antigens.

A note on this clone: Its antigen is not known.

V lost 2 bases to trimming and J lost 0 bases; unmatched junction nucleotides: 8. Germline V gene lookup returns CDR1 SGHNT and CDR2 YYREEE (reference sequence). The CDR3 spans 17 residues. PCR was performed using 60 Vbeta and 13 Jbeta primers. Libraries were prepared by immunoSEQ multiplex PCR; TCRdb keeps only in-frame clonotypes and omits some of them. The sample consists of 150,000 to 250,000 clones, 75% to 90% of them appearing once. The sequence came from a woman between 45 and 65 years old in good health and CMV-seropositive. The chain combines TRBV5-4 with TRBJ2-3, with 8 bases identical to TRBD2. Specimen: PBMCs. The CDR3 DNA reads TGTGCCAGCAGCTTCCAATACGTAGCGGGGAGCACAGATACGCAGTATTTT. Amino acids: CASSFQYVAGSTDTQYF. Full variable domain (rest looked up from reference TRBV5-4 and TRBJ2-3): ETGVTQSPTHLIKTRGQQVTLRCSSQSGHNTVSWYQQALGQGPQFIFQYYREEENGRGNFPPRFSGLQFPNYSSELNVNALELDDSALYLCASSFQYVAGSTDTQYFGPGTRLTVL.